A single T cell receptor (beta chain) is shown here with its context. Its specificity is not known. Sequenced by immunoSEQ multiplex PCR; TCRdb stores in-frame clones only, minus some. The sample carries about 43,000 clones, 65% to 75% recorded once. The sample originates from a study of radiotherapy plus CTLA-4 blockade in lung cancer. Overall study results and limits: In blood, TCR clones derived from the tumor expanded after radiotherapy plus ipilimumab.

This CDR3 region has 14 residues. Trimming cost V 8 bases and J 3 bases, with 16 bases left between them. Germline loops: CDR1 GTSNPN, CDR2 SVGIG (reference sequence). This TCR came from a human donor with non-small cell lung cancer who had a partial response to radiotherapy plus ipilimumab. Here the sequenced sample was peripheral blood, taken from a patient treated with radiotherapy plus ipilimumab. The V call is TRBV30, the J call TRBJ2-2, with D possibly being TRBD1 (6 bases). CDR3 in amino acids: CASLFQGYTGELFF. The CDR3 DNA reads as TGTGCCAGCCTCTTCCAGGGGTACACCGGGGAGCTGTTTTTT.